This TCR beta chain was identified in a study of response to subunit inactivated influenza vaccine. Whole-study results and caveats: Few additional T cells are recruited per seasonal influenza vaccination, authors suggested.

The sample holds a few counts of this clonotype. Its antigen is still unknown. Each CDR3 protein is one row after TCRdb ran MiXCR on the RT-PCR reads. Here the sample spans approximately 160,000 distinct CDR3 sequences, about 10% being singletons. The source is a man between 50 and 75 years old who received an inactivated influenza vaccine. The sample was CD8+ T cells sorted from PBMCs, taken around 25 months after vaccination.

DNA of the CDR3: TGTGCCAGCAGTCCGGACAGGGGGCCTAAAGAGACCCAGTACTTC. Translation: CASSPDRGPKETQYF. The chain is built from TRBV13 and TRBJ2-5, with TRBD1 matching over 11 bases. The trim removed 6 bases at V and 3 bases at J, leaving 6 bases unmatched. The germline CDR1 and CDR2 sequences are PRHDT and FYEKMQ (reference sequence). This CDR3 contains 15 residues.